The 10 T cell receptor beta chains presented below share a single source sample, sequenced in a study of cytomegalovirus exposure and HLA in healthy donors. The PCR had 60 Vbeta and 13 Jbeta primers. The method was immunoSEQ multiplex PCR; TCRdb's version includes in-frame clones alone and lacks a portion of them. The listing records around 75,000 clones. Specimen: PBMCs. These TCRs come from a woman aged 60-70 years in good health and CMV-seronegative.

The CDR3: CASSLDRGRLYEQYF. The CDR3 nucleotides are TGTGCCAGCAGCTTGGACAGGGGGCGCCTCTACGAGCAGTACTTC. V is TRBV5-6 and J is TRBJ2-7; 9 nucleotides line up with TRBD1. Germline assignment: CDR1 SGHDT and CDR2 YYEEEE. The CDR3 spans 15 residues. V lost 0 bases to trimming and J lost 3 bases; unmatched junction nucleotides: 4.

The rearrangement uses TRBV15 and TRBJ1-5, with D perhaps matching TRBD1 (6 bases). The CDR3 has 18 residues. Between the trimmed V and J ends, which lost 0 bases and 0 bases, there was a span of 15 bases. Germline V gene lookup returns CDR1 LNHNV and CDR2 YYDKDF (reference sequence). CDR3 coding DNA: TGTGCCACCAGCAGAGATGGCGGACAGTCCGGTAGCAATCAGCCCCAGCATTTT. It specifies CATSRDGGQSGSNQPQHF.

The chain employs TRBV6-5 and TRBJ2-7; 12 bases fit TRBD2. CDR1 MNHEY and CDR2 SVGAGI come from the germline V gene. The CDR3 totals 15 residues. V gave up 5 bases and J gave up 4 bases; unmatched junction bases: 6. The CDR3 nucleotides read TGTGCCAGCAGTAGGGTGACTAGCGGGAGATACGAGCAGTACTTC. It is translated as CASSRVTSGRYEQYF.

CDR3 in amino acids: CASSLGGGRAGANVLTF. Here the CDR3 DNA reads TGTGCCAGCAGCTTAGGGGGGGGTAGGGCTGGGGCCAACGTCCTGACTTTC. This sequence joins TRBV7-8 and TRBJ2-6; 7 positions agree with TRBD2. CDR3 length: 17 residues. The V segment lost 1 base and the J segment 2 bases; nucleotides outside the gene matches: 5. In germline, CDR1 is SGHVS, CDR2 FQNEAQ. Full variable domain (outside the CDR3, taken from reference TRBV7-8 and TRBJ2-6): GAGVSQSPRYKVAKRGQDVALRCDPISGHVSLFWYQQALGQGPEFLTYFQNEAQLDKSGLPSDRFFAERPEGSVSTLKIQRTQQEDSAVYLCASSLGGGRAGANVLTFGAGSRLTVL.

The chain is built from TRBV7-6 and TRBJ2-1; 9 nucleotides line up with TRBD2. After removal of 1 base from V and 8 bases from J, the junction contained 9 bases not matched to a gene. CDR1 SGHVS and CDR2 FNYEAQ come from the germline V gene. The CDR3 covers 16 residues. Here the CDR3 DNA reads TGTGCCAGCAGCTTAGTGTCCGCGGGAGGGCCCGATGAGCAGTTCTTC. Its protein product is CASSLVSAGGPDEQFF.

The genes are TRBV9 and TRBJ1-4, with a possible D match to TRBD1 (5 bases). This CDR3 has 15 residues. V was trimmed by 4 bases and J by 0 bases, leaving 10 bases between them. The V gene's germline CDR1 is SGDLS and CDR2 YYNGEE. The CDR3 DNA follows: TGTGCCAGCAGCATGGGGGGAGCAACTAATGAAAAACTGTTTTTT. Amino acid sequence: CASSMGGATNEKLFF. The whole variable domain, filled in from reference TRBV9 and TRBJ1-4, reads DSGVTQTPKHLITATGQRVTLRCSPRSGDLSVYWYQQSLDQGLQFLIQYYNGEERAKGNILERFSAQQFPDLHSELNLSSLELGDSALYFCASSMGGATNEKLFFGSGTQLSVL.

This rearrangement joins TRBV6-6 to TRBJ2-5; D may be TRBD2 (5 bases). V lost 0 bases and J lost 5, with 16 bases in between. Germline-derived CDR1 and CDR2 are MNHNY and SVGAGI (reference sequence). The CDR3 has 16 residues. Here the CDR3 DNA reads TGTGCCAGCAGTTACTCGCCGAGGGCCAGTCTTGAGACCCAGTACTTC. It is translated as CASSYSPRASLETQYF.

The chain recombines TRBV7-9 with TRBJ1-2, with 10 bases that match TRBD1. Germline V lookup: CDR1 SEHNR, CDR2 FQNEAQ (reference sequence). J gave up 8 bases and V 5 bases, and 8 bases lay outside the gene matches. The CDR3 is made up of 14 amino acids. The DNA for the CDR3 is TGTGCCAGCAGCCACTACGGGACAGGGGAAGGCTACACCTTC. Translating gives CASSHYGTGEGYTF.

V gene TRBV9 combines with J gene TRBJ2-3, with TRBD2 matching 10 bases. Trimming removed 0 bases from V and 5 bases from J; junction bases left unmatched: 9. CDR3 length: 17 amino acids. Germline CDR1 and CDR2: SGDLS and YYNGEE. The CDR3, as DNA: TGTGCCAGCAGCGTAGACATGATGAGACTAGCGGGAGATACGCAGTATTTT. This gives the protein CASSVDMMRLAGDTQYF.

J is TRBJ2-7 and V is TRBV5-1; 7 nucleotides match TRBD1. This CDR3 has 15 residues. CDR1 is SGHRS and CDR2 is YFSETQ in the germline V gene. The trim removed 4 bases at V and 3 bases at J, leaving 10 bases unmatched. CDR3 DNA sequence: TGCGCCAGCAGCCCGGCCGGGACAGTTGTCTACGAGCAGTACTTC. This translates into CASSPAGTVVYEQYF.